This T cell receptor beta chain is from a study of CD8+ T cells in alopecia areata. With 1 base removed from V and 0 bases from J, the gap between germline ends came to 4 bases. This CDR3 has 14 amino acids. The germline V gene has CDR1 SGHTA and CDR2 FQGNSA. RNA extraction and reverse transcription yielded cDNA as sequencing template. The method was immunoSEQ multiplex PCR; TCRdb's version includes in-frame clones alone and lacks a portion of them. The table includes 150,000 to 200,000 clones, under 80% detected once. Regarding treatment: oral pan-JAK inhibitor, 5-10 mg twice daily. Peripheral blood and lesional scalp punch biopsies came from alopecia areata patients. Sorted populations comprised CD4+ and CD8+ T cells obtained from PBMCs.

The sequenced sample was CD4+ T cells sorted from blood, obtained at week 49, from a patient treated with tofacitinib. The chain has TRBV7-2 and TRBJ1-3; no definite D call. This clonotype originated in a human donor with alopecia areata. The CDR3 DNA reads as TGTGCCAGCAGCTTAGGGGACTCTGGAAACACCATATATTTT. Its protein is CASSLGDSGNTIYF.